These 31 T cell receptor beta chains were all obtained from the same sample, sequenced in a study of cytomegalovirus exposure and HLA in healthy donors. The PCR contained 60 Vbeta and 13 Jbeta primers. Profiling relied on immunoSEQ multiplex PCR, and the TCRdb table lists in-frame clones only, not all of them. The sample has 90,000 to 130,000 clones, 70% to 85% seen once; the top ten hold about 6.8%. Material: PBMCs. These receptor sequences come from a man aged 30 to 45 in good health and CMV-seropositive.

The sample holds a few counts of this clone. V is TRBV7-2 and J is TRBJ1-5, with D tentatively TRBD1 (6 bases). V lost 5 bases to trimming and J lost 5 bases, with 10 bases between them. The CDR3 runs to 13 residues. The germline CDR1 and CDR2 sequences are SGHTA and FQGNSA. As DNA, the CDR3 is TGTGCCAGCAGCGTAAACAGGGATCAGCCCCAGCATTTT. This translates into CASSVNRDQPQHF.

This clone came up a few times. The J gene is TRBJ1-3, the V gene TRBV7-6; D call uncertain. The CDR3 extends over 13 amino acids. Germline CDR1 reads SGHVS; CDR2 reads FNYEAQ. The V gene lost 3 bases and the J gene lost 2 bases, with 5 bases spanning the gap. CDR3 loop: CASSFGAGNTIYF. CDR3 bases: TGTGCCAGCAGCTTCGGTGCTGGAAACACCATATATTTT.

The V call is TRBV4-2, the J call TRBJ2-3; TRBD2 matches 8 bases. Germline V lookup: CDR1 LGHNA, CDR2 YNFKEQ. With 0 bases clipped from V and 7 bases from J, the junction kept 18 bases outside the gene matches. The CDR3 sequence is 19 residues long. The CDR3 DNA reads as TGTGCCAGCAGCCAAGAGCGGGCAGCGGGGGACTTCACGAGAAATACGCAGTATTTT. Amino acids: CASSQERAAGDFTRNTQYF.

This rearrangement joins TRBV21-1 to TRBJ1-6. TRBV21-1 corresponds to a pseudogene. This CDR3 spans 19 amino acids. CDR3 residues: CASSKSLMVGGLANSPLHF. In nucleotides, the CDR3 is TGTGCCAGCAGCAAATCCCTAATGGTGGGGGGACTGGCTAATTCACCCCTCCACTTT.

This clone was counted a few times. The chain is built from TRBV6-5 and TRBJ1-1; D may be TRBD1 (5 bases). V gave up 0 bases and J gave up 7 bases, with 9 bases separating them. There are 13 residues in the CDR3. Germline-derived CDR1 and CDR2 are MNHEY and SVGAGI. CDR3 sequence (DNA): TGTGCCAGCAGTTACTCGCAGGGCTTTGAAGCTTTCTTT. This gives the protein CASSYSQGFEAFF.

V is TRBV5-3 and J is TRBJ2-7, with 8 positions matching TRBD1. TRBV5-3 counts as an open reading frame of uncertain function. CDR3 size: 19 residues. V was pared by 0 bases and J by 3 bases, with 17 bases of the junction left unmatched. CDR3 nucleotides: TGTGCCAGAAGCTTGGCAGTCTCGGGCAGGGGGCGTTGGATCTACGAGCAGTACTTC. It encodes CARSLAVSGRGRWIYEQYF.

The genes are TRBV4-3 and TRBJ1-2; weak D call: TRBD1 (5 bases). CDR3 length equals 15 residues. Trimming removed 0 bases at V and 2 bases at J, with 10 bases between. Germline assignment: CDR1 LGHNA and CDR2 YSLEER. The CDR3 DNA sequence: TGCGCCAGCAGCCAAGATTCGTCAGGGAACTATGGCTACACCTTC. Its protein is CASSQDSSGNYGYTF.

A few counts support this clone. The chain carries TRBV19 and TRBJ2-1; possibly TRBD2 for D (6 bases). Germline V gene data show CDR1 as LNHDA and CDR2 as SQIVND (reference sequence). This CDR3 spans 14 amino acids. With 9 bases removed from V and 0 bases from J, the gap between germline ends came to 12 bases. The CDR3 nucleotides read TGTGCCAGCTCCCGGGGGTACTCCTACAATGAGCAGTTCTTC. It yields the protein CASSRGYSYNEQFF.

The DNA for the CDR3 is TGTGCCAGCAGCTCCGGGGGGGGGCAGGATCGTAACTACGAGCAGTACTTC. It codes for CASSSGGGQDRNYEQYF. The chain employs TRBV11-3 and TRBJ2-7; 8 bases are shared with TRBD2. Germline V gene lookup returns CDR1 SGHNT and CDR2 YENEEA. J lost 3 bases, V lost 4 bases, and 14 bases had no gene match. This CDR3 contains 17 residues.

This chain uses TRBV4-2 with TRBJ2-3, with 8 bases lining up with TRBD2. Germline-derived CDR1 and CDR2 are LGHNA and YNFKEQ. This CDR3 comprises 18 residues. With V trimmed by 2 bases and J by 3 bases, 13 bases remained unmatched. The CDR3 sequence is CASSQLYLAGVATDTQYF. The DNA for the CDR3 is TGTGCCAGCAGCCAACTATATCTAGCGGGCGTCGCAACAGATACGCAGTATTTT.

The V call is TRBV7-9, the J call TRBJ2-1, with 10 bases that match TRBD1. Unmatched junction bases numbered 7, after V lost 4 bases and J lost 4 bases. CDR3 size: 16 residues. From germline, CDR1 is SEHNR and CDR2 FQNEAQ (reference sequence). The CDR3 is CASSSPTGGEYNEQFF. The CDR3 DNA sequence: TGTGCCAGCAGCTCACCGACAGGGGGCGAGTACAATGAGCAGTTCTTC.

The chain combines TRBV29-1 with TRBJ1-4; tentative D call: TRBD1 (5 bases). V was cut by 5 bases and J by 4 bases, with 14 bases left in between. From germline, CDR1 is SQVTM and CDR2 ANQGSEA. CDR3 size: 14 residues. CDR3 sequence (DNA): TGCAGCGTTAAGGACGGGGGGTTTAATGAAAAACTGTTTTTT. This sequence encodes CSVKDGGFNEKLFF.

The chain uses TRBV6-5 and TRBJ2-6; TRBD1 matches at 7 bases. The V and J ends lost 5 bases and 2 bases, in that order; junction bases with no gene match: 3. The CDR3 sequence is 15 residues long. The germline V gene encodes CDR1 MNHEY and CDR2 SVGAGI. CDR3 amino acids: CASSRQGAGANVLTF. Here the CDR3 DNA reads TGTGCCAGCAGTCGCCAGGGGGCTGGGGCCAACGTCCTGACTTTC.

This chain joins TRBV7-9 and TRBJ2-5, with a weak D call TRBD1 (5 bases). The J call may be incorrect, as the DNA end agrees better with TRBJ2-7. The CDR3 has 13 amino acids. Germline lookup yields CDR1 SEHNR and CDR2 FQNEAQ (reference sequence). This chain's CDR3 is CASSDRQTYEQYF. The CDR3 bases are TGTGCCAGCAGCGACCGACAGACCTACGAGCAGTACTTC.

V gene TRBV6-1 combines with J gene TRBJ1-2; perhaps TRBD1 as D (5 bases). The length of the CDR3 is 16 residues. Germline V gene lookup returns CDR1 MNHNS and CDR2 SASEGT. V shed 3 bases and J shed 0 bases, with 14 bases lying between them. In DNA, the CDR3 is TGTGCCAGCAGTGAGGGCTGGGGCCAAGCTAACTATGGCTACACCTTC. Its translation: CASSEGWGQANYGYTF.

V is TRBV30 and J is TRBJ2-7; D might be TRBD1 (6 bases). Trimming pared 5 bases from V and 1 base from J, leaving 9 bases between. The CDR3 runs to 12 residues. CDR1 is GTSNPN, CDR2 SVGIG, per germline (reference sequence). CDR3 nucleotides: TGTGCCTGGGAACAGGGTTCCTACGAGCAGTACTTC. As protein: CAWEQGSYEQYF.

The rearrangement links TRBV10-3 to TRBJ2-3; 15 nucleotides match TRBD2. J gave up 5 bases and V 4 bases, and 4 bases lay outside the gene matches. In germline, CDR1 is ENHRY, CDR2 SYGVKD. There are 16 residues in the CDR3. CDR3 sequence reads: CAISGTSGGVLDTQYF. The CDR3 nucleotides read TGTGCCATCAGTGGGACTAGCGGGGGGGTGTTAGATACGCAGTATTTT.

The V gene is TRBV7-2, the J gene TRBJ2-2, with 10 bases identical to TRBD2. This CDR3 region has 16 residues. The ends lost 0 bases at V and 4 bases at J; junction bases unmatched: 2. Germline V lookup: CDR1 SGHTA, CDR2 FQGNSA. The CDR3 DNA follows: TGTGCCAGCAGCTTAGCCCTAGCGGGGGTCACCGGGGAGCTGTTTTTT. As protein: CASSLALAGVTGELFF.

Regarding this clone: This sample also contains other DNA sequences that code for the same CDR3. The CDR3 region has the DNA TGTGCCAGCAGCTTTGGGACAGGGGGGGCTATAGGGCAGTACTTC. This codes for CASSFGTGGAIGQYF. The gene calls are TRBV7-8 and TRBJ2-7; TRBD1 aligns across 11 bases. The CDR3 has 15 residues. The trim removed 3 bases at V and 9 bases at J, leaving 10 bases unmatched. Germline CDR1 reads SGHVS; CDR2 reads FQNEAQ.

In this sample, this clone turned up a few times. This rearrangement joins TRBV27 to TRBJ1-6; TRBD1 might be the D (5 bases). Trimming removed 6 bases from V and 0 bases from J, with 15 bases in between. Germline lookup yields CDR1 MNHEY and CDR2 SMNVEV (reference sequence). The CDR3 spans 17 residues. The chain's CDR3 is CASSPRGRGSYNSPLHF. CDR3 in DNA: TGTGCCAGCAGCCCCCGGGGGAGAGGCTCCTATAATTCACCCCTCCACTTT.

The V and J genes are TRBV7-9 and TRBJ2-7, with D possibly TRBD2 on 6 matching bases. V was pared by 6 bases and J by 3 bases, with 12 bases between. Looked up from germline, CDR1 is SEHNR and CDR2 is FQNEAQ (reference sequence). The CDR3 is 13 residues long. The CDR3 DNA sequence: TGTGCCAGCAGGAGACTAGGGAACTACGAGCAGTACTTC. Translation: CASRRLGNYEQYF.

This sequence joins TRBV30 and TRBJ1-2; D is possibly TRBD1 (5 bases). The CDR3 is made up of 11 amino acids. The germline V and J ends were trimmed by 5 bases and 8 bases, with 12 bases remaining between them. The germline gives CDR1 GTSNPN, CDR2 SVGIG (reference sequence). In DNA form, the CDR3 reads TGTGCCTGGCTAAGGGGCTCCGGCTACACCTTC. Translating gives CAWLRGSGYTF.

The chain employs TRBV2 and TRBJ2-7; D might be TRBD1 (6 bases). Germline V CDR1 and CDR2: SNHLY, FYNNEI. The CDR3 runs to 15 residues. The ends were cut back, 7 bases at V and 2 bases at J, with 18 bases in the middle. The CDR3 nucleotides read TGTGCCAGCACCATACGGGACACCTGGACCTACGAGCAGTACTTC. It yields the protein CASTIRDTWTYEQYF.

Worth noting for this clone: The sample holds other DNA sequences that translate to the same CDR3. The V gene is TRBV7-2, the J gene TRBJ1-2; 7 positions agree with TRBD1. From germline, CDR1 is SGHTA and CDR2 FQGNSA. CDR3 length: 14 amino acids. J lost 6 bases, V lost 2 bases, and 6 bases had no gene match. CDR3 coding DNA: TGTGCCAGCAGCTTAAAGACAGGGCTCCATGGCTACACCTTC. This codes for CASSLKTGLHGYTF.

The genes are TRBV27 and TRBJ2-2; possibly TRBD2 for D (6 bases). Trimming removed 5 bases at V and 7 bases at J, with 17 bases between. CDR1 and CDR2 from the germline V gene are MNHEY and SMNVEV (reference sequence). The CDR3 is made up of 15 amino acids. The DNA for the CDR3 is TGTGCCAGCAGTCCCTTTTGGAGGGGAGACGGGGAGCTGTTTTTT. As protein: CASSPFWRGDGELFF.

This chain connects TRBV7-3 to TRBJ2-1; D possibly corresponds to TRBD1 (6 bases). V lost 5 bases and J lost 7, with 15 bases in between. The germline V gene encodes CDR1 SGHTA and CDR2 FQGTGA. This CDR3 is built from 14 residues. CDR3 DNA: TGTGCCAGCAGCCTCAGGGGAGTGATGAATGAGCAGTTCTTC. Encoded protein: CASSLRGVMNEQFF.

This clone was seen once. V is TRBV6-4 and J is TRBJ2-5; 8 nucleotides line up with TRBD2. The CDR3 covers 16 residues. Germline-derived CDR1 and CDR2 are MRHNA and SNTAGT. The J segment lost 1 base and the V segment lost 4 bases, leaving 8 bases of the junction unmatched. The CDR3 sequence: CASSVNGGALQETQYF. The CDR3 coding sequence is TGTGCCAGCAGTGTGAACGGGGGGGCCCTCCAAGAGACCCAGTACTTC.

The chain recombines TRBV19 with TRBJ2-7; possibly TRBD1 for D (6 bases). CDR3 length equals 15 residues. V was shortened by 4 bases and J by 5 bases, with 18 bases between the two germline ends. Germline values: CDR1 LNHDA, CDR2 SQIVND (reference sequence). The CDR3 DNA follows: TGTGCCAGTAGTAACGACAGGATCGGTTCTAACGAGCAGTACTTC. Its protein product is CASSNDRIGSNEQYF. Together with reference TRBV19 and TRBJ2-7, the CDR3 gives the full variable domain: DGGITQSPKYLFRKEGQNVTLSCEQNLNHDAMYWYRQDPGQGLRLIYYSQIVNDFQKGDIAEGYSVSREKKESFPLTVTSAQKNPTAFYLCASSNDRIGSNEQYFGPGTRLTVT.

The CDR3, as DNA: TGTGCCAGCAGCTTAACGTATCAGAGCACAGATACGCAGTATTTT. Translating it yields CASSLTYQSTDTQYF. The chain employs TRBV7-3 and TRBJ2-3; the D is unclear. Trimming stripped 0 bases from V and 0 bases from J, with 7 bases between. CDR1 SGHTA and CDR2 FQGTGA come from the germline V gene. CDR3 size: 15 residues.

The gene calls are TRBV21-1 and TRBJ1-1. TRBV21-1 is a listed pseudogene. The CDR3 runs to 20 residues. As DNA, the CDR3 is TGTGCCAGCAGCAAAGATACCCCAAAGACCCCAAGGACTTACTGCACTGAAGCTTTCTTT. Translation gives CASSKDTPKTPRTYCTEAFF.

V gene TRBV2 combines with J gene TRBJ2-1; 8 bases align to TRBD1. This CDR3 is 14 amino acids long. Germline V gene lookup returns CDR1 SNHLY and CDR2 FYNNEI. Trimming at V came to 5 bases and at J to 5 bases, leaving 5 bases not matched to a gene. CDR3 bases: TGTGCCAGCAGTTACGGGACAGGAGACAATGAGCAGTTCTTC. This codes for CASSYGTGDNEQFF.